These 8 T cell receptor beta chains were sequenced from one sample in a study of siplizumab effects on memory and regulatory T cells. Assay used: immunoSEQ multiplex PCR; TCRdb lists only in-frame clones, some missing. In the table there are over 65,000 clones, roughly 93% of which are singletons. Specimen: CD8+ T cells sorted from blood. Receptor source: a human donor in good health.

The genes are TRBV5-4 and TRBJ2-5; tentative D call: TRBD2 (5 bases). This CDR3 is 11 amino acids long. Trimming took 7 bases from V and 6 from J, leaving 10 bases between them. Germline V gene sequence: CDR1 SGHNT, CDR2 YYREEE (reference sequence). The DNA for the CDR3 is TGTGCCAGCTTGCGAGGGAAGACCCAGTACTTC. This translates into CASLRGKTQYF.

This clone was seen once. J is TRBJ2-3 and V is TRBV5-6; the D is unclear. The CDR3 contains 12 residues. CDR1 and CDR2 from the germline V gene are SGHDT and YYEEEE. V shed 2 bases and J shed 1 base, with 2 bases lying between them. CDR3 region: CASSFGTDTQYF. The CDR3 region has the DNA TGTGCCAGCAGCTTCGGCACAGATACGCAGTATTTT.

The V call is TRBV5-1, the J call TRBJ2-3; weak D call: TRBD1 (5 bases). V was trimmed by 8 bases and J by 5 bases, leaving 21 bases between them. The CDR3 length is 15 residues. Looked up from germline, CDR1 is SGHRS and CDR2 is YFSETQ. CDR3 residues: CARDKSGLRGDTQYF. CDR3 DNA: TGCGCCAGGGACAAGTCAGGGCTTAGGGGAGATACGCAGTATTTT.

This rearrangement joins TRBV4-3 to TRBJ2-5; D is possibly TRBD2 (5 bases). This CDR3 has 12 residues. Trimming removed 0 bases from V and 13 bases from J, with 12 bases in between. Germline CDR1 and CDR2: LGHNA and YSLEER. CDR3: CASSQDSRTLYF. CDR3 nucleotides: TGCGCCAGCAGCCAAGATAGTCGGACTCTGTACTTC.

The V gene is TRBV7-6, the J gene TRBJ2-2; perhaps TRBD2 as D (6 bases). Looked up from germline, CDR1 is SGHVS and CDR2 is FNYEAQ. CDR3 size: 15 residues. V was trimmed by 0 bases and J by 6 bases, leaving 11 bases between them. This CDR3 is CASSLAGGYAGELFF. The CDR3 DNA is TGTGCCAGCAGCTTAGCGGGGGGTTACGCCGGGGAGCTGTTTTTT. Using reference TRBV7-6 and TRBJ2-2 for the parts outside the CDR3, the full variable domain is GAGVSQSPRYKVTKRGQDVALRCDPISGHVSLYWYRQALGQGPEFLTYFNYEAQQDKSGLPNDRFSAERPEGSISTLTIQRTEQRDSAMYRCASSLAGGYAGELFFGEGSRLTVL.

J is TRBJ2-7 and V is TRBV5-1; D perhaps matches TRBD1 (5 bases). The CDR3 totals 14 residues. Trimming cost V 4 bases and J 0 bases, with 11 bases left between them. The germline V gene encodes CDR1 SGHRS and CDR2 YFSETQ. CDR3 sequence (DNA): TGCGCCAGCAGCCCCCTGGACACCTCCTACGAGCAGTACTTC. Its translation: CASSPLDTSYEQYF.

In regard to this clone: At one end the junction does not follow the germline gene, possibly because of a read error. The chain is built from TRBV6-4 and TRBJ2-4; weak D call: TRBD1 (5 bases). The germline CDR1 and CDR2 sequences are MRHNA and SNTAGT. The CDR3 covers 12 residues. CDR3 loop: CASSDMQGSIHF. CDR3 DNA sequence: TGTGCCAGCAGTGACATGCAGGGTTCTATCCACTTC.

In its sample, this clone was seen once. The chain is built from TRBV19 and TRBJ2-7; maybe TRBD2 (6 bases). CDR1 LNHDA and CDR2 SQIVND come from the germline V gene (reference sequence). The CDR3 consists of 14 residues. V lost 1 base, J lost 3 bases, and 10 bases lay in between. The CDR3 loop is CASSIAVGGYEQYF. In DNA form, the CDR3 reads TGTGCCAGTAGTATAGCCGTCGGGGGCTACGAGCAGTACTTC.